Sequencing of this T cell receptor (beta chain) was carried out in a study of sequential checkpoint blockade in melanoma. The treatment is: randomized to nivolumab then ipilimumab (arm A) or the reverse (arm B). Assay: immunoSEQ multiplex PCR; the TCRdb copy retains only in-frame clones and omits some. This sample has more than 9,000 clones, with approximately 80% found just once. Source: CD8+ T cells sorted from blood (inferred from file names), taken from a patient given nivolumab and ipilimumab in sequence. The sequence was collected from a human donor with melanoma.

CDR3 DNA: TGCGCCAGCAGCCAAGATTCCGCGAATTCACCCCTCCACTTT. Its translation is CASSQDSANSPLHF. The genes are TRBV4-1 and TRBJ1-6; D is ambiguous. Germline CDR1 is MGHRA and CDR2 is YSYEKL. CDR3 length equals 14 residues. V was trimmed by 0 bases and J by 7 bases, leaving 7 bases between them.